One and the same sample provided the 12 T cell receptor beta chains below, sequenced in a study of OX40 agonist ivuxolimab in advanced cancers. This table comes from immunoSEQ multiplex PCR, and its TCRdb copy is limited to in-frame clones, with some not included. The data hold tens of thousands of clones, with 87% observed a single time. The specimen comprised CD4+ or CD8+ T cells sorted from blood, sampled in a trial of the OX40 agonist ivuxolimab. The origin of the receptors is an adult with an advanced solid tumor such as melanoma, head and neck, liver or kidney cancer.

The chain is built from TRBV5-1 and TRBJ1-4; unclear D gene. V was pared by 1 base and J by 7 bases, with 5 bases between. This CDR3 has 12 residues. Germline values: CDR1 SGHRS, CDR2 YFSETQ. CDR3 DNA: TGCGCCAGCAGCTTGTTGGGTGAAAAACTGTTTTTT. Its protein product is CASSLLGEKLFF.

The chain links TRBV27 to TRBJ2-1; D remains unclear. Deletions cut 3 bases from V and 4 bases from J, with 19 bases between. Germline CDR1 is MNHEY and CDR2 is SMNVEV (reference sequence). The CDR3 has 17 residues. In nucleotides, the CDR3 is TGTGCCAGCAGTTTTGGTCCCCCGGGCTTATCGTACAATGAGCAGTTCTTC. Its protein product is CASSFGPPGLSYNEQFF.

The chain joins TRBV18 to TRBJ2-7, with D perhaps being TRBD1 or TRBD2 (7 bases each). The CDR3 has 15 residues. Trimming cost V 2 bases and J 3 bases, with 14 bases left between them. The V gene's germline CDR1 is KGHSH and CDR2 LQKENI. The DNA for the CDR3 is TGTGCCAGCTCACCATCGGCAGGGGGGGGCTACGAGCAGTACTTC. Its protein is CASSPSAGGGYEQYF.

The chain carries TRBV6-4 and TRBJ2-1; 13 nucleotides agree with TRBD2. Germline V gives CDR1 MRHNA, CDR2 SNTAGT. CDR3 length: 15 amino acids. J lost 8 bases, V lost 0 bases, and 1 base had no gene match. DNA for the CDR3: TGTGCCAGCAGTGACTCTGGACTAGCGGGAGATGAGCAGTTCTTC. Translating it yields CASSDSGLAGDEQFF.

For the CDR3, the DNA is TGTGCCAGCAGCCTCTCCCTCGCGACCGAGCAGTACTTC. It is translated as CASSLSLATEQYF. The V gene is TRBV7-9, the J gene TRBJ2-7, with D uncertain. V lost 5 bases and J 6 bases, leaving 14 bases between the germline ends. The CDR3 has 13 amino acids. Germline lookup yields CDR1 SEHNR and CDR2 FQNEAQ (reference sequence).

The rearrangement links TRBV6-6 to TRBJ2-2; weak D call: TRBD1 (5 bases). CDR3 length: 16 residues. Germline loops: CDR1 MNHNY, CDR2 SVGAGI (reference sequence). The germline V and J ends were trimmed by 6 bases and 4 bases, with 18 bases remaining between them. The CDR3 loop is CASSLGPSPSTGELFF. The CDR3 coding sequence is TGTGCCAGCAGCTTGGGGCCTTCACCGAGCACCGGGGAGCTGTTTTTT.

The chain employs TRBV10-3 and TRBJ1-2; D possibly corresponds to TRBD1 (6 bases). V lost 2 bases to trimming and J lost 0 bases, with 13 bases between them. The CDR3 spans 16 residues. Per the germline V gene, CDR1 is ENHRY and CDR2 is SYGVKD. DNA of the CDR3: TGTGCCATCAGTGAGACCGGACAGATTACTAACTATGGCTACACCTTC. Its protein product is CAISETGQITNYGYTF.

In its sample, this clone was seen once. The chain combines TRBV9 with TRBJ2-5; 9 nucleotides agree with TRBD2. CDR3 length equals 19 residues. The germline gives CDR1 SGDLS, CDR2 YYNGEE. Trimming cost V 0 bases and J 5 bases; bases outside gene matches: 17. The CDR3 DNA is TGTGCCAGCAGCGTAGGGGTTAGCGGGGGCCCCCTCAGTGTTGAGACCCAGTACTTC. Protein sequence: CASSVGVSGGPLSVETQYF.

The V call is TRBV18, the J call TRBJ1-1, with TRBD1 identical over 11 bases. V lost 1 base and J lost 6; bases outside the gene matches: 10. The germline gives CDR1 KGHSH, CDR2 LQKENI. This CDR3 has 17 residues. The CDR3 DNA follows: TGTGCCAGCTCACCACGGGGACAGGGGGTAGGCTTCTCTGAAGCTTTCTTT. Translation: CASSPRGQGVGFSEAFF. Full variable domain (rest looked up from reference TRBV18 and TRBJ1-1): NAGVMQNPRHLVRRRGQEARLRCSPMKGHSHVYWYRQLPEEGLKFMVYLQKENIIDESGMPKERFSAEFPKEGPSILRIQQVVRGDSAAYFCASSPRGQGVGFSEAFFGQGTRLTVV.

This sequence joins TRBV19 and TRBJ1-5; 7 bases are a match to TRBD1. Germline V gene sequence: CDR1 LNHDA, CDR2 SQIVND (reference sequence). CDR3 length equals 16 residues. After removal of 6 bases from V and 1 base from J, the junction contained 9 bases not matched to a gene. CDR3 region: CASSRTGDGSNQPQHF. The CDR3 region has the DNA TGTGCCAGTAGCCGAACAGGGGACGGGAGCAATCAGCCCCAGCATTTT. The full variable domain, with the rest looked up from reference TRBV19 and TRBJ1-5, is DGGITQSPKYLFRKEGQNVTLSCEQNLNHDAMYWYRQDPGQGLRLIYYSQIVNDFQKGDIAEGYSVSREKKESFPLTVTSAQKNPTAFYLCASSRTGDGSNQPQHFGDGTRLSIL.

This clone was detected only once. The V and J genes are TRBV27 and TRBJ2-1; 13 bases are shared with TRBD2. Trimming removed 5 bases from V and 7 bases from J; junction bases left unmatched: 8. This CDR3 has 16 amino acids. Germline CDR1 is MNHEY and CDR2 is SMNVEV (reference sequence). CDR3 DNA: TGTGCCAGCAGTCCCCTCCGGACTAGCGGGAGTAATGAGCAGTTCTTC. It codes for CASSPLRTSGSNEQFF.

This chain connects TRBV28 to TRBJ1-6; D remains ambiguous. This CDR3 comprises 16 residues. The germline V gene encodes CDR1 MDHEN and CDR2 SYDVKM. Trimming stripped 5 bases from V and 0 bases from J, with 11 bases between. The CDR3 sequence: CASSRRDGSYNSPLHF. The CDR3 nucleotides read TGTGCCAGCAGTCGGCGTGATGGCTCCTATAATTCACCCCTCCACTTT.